Sequencing of this T cell receptor beta chain was carried out in a study of blood T cell repertoires in COVID-19 (TCRdb year 2020). Regarding the research as a whole: Collaborator samples came from the United States, Italy and Spain and covered acute and convalescent phases of COVID-19. The material from the prospective study consisted of cDNA or gDNA derived from T cells, B-cell-depleted T cells, or PBMCs. Subjects who had been exposed to COVID-19, were actively infected with it, or had recovered from it provided the deeply sampled blood TCRbeta repertoires that made up the dataset. The repertoires were released in a freely available public database meant as a resource for research on the immune response to SARS-CoV-2. Samples came from the ongoing ImmuneRACE study (first 160 participants) plus 1,254 subjects from 6 global collaborators. Sample metadata almost always included a de-identified subject ID, COVID-19 status, age in years and sex. Where available, HLA class I and class II types were obtained from metadata supplied by the sample provider rather than from assay-based typing. Paper-wide results and their limitations: Clinical and demographic metadata were provided uncurated, with the amount varying by source and participant.

Comments on this clone: What this receptor recognizes is not known. Base qualities are missing; no much larger clone stands one base away.

The immunoSEQ Assay, a bias-controlled multiplex PCR, was used to amplify TCRbeta CDR3 regions from genomic DNA. As for how the authors treated the data: Within the assay, amplification of reference gene primers was used to estimate how many nucleated cells each sample contained. To quantify the absolute abundance of each unique TCRbeta CDR3 rearrangement, sequence reads were collapsed and filtered. Productive Simpson clonality was computed per sample as the square root of Simpson's diversity index over productive rearrangements. TCRdb stores this immuneACCESS table with in-frame sequences only. Part of the clones is absent; in the studies checked, under half of the shortfall reflects unresolved V genes, and no reason is known for the rest. Clonal size and the V and J genes are those of that table, whereas D and trimming came from the DNA. For this sample there are about 230,000 clones; 85% to 90% appear just once. Around 10% of the sample is taken by the ten largest.

In Seattle, one collaborating source enrolled patients while the infection was active and tracked those patients longitudinally over the course of disease. Whole blood was collected in K2EDTA tubes by collaborating institutions according to the institutions' own protocols. For TCRbeta analysis, collaborators shipped samples as frozen whole blood, isolated PBMCs, or DNA extracted from either of those sample types. V sheds 6 bases and J sheds 9 bases, leaving 15 bases between their ends. The CDR3, cysteine through phenylalanine, is 13 amino acids long. Only the CDR3 portion is preserved as DNA: 39 bases, with reading frame beginning at the first base. Based on the germline V gene, the CDR1 and CDR2 sequences are MNHEY and SVGAGI.

Sequenced sample: peripheral blood. The origin of this receptor is a man aged 45-65 years with COVID-19, enrolled during active disease. The chain uses TRBV6-5 and TRBJ2-4; D gene: possibly TRBD2, on 7 matching bases. The CDR3 amino acid sequence is: CASRPGGGGIQYF. The DNA sequence is as follows: TGTGCCAGCAGGCCGGGGGGCGGAGGCATTCAGTACTTC.